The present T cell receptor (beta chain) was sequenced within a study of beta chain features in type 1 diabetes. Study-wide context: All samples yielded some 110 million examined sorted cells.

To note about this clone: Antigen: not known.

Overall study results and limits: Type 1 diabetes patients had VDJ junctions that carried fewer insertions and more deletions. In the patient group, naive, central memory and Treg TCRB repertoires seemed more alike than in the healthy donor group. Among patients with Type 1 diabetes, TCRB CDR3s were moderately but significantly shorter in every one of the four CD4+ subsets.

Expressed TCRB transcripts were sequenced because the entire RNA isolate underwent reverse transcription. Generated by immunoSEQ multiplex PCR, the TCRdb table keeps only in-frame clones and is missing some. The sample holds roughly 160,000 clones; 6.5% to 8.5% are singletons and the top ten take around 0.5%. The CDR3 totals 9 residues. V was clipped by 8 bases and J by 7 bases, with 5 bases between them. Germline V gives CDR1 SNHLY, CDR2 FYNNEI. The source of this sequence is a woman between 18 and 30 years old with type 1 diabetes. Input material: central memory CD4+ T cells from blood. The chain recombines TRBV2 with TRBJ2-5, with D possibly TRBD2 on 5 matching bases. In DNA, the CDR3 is TGTGCCAGCGGAGGGACCCAGTACTTC. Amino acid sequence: CASGGTQYF.